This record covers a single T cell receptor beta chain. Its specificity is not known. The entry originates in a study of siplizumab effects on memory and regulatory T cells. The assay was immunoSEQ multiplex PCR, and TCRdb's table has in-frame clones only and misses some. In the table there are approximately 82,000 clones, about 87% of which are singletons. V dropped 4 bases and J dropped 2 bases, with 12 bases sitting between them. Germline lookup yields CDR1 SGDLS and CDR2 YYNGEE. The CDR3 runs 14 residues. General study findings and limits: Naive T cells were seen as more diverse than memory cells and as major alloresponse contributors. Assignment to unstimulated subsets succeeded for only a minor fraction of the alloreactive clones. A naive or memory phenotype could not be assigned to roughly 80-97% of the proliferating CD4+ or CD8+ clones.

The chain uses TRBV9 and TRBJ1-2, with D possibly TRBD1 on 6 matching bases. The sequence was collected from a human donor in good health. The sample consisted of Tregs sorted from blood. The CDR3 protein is CASSIQGQNYGYTF. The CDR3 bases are TGTGCCAGCAGCATCCAAGGACAGAACTATGGCTACACCTTC.